Listed here are 10 T cell receptor beta chains from one sample, sequenced in a study of regulatory T cells in long-lasting Graves disease. As for time point: newly diagnosed GD, antithyroid drugs for less than 3 months. Extracted RNA from PBMCs served as the source of the TCR library. Building of the TCR beta libraries involved iRepertoire HTBI primers and Arm-PCR of CDR3 regions. MiXCR, run by TCRdb on the multiplex PCR reads, gives a single entry per CDR3 protein. The sample contains 600,000 to 650,000 distinct CDR3 sequences, 16% of which appear only once. A further study also used this sample, focusing on T cells in Graves' hyperthyroidism and ophthalmopathy.

The specimen comprised peripheral blood mononuclear cells (PBMCs), sampled at new diagnosis, from a patient treated with antithyroid drugs. The source of these receptors is a woman aged 25-40 years with Graves disease.

The table lists this clonotype with many counts. The CDR3 coding sequence is TGTGCCAGCAGTTTAAAAGGGGCAGATACGCAGTATTTT. It specifies CASSLKGADTQYF. J is TRBJ2-3 and V is TRBV28; perhaps TRBD1 as D (5 bases). The length of the CDR3 is 13 residues. V was pared by 2 bases and J by 4 bases, with 7 bases between. Germline CDR1 reads MDHEN; CDR2 reads SYDVKM.

This clonotype was seen at least ten times. The chain combines TRBV28 with TRBJ1-2; 7 nucleotides agree with TRBD1. After removal of 5 bases from V and 4 bases from J, the junction contained 4 bases not matched to a gene. Germline lookup yields CDR1 MDHEN and CDR2 SYDVKM. The CDR3 totals 13 residues. The CDR3 protein is CASSLGQVYGYTF. The CDR3 DNA follows: TGTGCCAGCAGTCTCGGACAGGTCTATGGCTACACCTTC.

Many counts were recorded for this clonotype. The chain joins TRBV12-3 or TRBV12-4 to TRBJ2-5, with D tentatively TRBD1 or TRBD2 (5 bases each). The CDR3 consists of 14 residues. Trimming shortened V by 5 bases and J by 8 bases, and 18 bases separated the two germline ends. DNA of the CDR3: TGTGCCAGCAGTGTACGGGACCCGCCCAGAACCCAGTACTTC. It encodes CASSVRDPPRTQYF.

Ten or more counts support this clonotype. V and J are TRBV7-9 and TRBJ2-1, with TRBD2 matching 12 bases. The CDR3 contains 16 residues. CDR1 is SEHNR and CDR2 is FQNEAQ in the germline V gene (reference sequence). V gave up 7 bases and J gave up 3 bases; unmatched junction bases: 7. Here the CDR3 DNA reads TGTGCCAGCAACCAACTAGCGGGAGGCCTCTACAATGAGCAGTTCTTC. Translation gives CASNQLAGGLYNEQFF.

V and J are TRBV6-1 and TRBJ2-1; 16 bases agree with TRBD2. Germline V gives CDR1 MNHNS, CDR2 SASEGT. This CDR3 comprises 16 residues. V gave up 5 bases and J gave up 10 bases; unmatched junction bases: 8. The DNA of the CDR3 is TGTGCCAGCAGTCAGGGGGGACTAGCGGGAGGGGGGGAGCAGTTCTTC. Protein sequence: CASSQGGLAGGGEQFF.

The sample holds many counts of this clonotype. J is TRBJ2-5 and V is TRBV12-3 or TRBV12-4; 9 bases are a match to TRBD1. J lost 5 bases, V lost 7 bases, and 8 bases had no gene match. This CDR3 is 14 amino acids long. The DNA for the CDR3 is TGTGCCAGCACCATACAGGGGGCGGGGGAGACCCAGTACTTC. Protein product: CASTIQGAGETQYF.

This sequence joins TRBV30 and TRBJ1-4; no clear D. The ends were cut back, 5 bases at V and 4 bases at J, with 11 bases in the middle. The CDR3 consists of 13 residues. Germline CDR1 and CDR2: GTSNPN and SVGIG (reference sequence). Here the CDR3 DNA reads TGTGCCTGGGCCGGACCTCTTAATGAAAAACTGTTTTTT. Protein: CAWAGPLNEKLFF.

This clonotype was observed at least ten times. The chain carries TRBV7-8 and TRBJ2-1; perhaps TRBD2 as D (5 bases). Germline V CDR1 and CDR2: SGHVS, FQNEAQ. The germline V and J ends were trimmed by 0 bases and 12 bases, with 12 bases remaining between them. CDR3 length: 13 residues. The CDR3 reads CASSLAMGGGQFF. As DNA, the CDR3 is TGTGCCAGCAGCTTAGCAATGGGCGGAGGGCAGTTCTTC.

In its sample, this clonotype was seen many times. The chain uses TRBV7-9 and TRBJ1-1; no definite D call. The V gene lost 3 bases and the J gene lost 4 bases, with 9 bases spanning the gap. CDR3 length: 13 residues. The germline V gene encodes CDR1 SEHNR and CDR2 FQNEAQ (reference sequence). As DNA, the CDR3 is TGTGCCAGCAGCTTGGAGGGAGCCACTGAAGCTTTCTTT. It codes for CASSLEGATEAFF.

There are many counts of this clonotype. The chain combines TRBV20-1 with TRBJ1-2; D gene ambiguous. The V end lost 0 bases, the J end lost 3 bases, and 17 bases lay between the germline ends. CDR1 is DFQATT, CDR2 SNEGSKA, per germline (reference sequence). The CDR3 has 16 residues. CDR3: CSARDPGVGRDYGYTF. The CDR3 DNA reads as TGCAGTGCTAGAGATCCCGGGGTAGGAAGGGACTATGGCTACACCTTC.